Listed below are T cell receptor beta chains from one sample, sequenced in a study of Ad26.COV2.S vaccination and SARS-CoV-2 variants. TCRdb's table, derived via immunoSEQ multiplex PCR, lists solely in-frame clones and lacks some. The sample yields almost 400,000 clones, roughly 90% seen once. Material: peripheral blood, obtained in a trial of Ad26.COV2.S vaccine versus placebo. The receptors come from a person aged 18-65 years who received the Ad26.COV2.S COVID-19 vaccine or a placebo. Each CDR3 is given with its conserved first and last residue. The order of the fields is clone size, J gene, V gene, D gene, CDR3 DNA, CDR3 protein. A D gene is named only where the DNA matches it firmly. The listing skips clone size in some rows; elsewhere it reads once, few, many or a size class.

abundance: few; j_gene: TRBJ1-6; v_gene: TRBV5-1; d_gene: TRBD1; CDR3nt: TGCGCCAGCAGGGCCGGGACAGGGCCCTCACCCCTCCACTTT; CDR3aa: CASRAGTGPSPLHF
abundance: NA; j_gene: TRBJ1-2; v_gene: TRBV6-4; d_gene: TRBD1; CDR3nt: TGTGCCAGCAGTCCCGGAGCCGGACAGGCGATCTATGGCTACACCTTC; CDR3aa: CASSPGAGQAIYGYTF
abundance: once; j_gene: TRBJ1-2; v_gene: TRBV2; d_gene: TRBD1; CDR3nt: TGTGCCAGCAGTCGGGACAGGGGACCTAACTATGGCTACACCTTC; CDR3aa: CASSRDRGPNYGYTF
abundance: NA; j_gene: TRBJ2-1; v_gene: TRBV5-5; d_gene: NA; CDR3nt: TGTGCCAGCAGCTTGGAAGGCGGGATTTACAATGAGCAGTTCTTC; CDR3aa: CASSLEGGIYNEQFF
abundance: once; j_gene: TRBJ1-2; v_gene: TRBV6-2/TRBV6-3; d_gene: NA; CDR3nt: TGTGCCAGCAGTCGCGCAAACGATAACTATGGCTACACCTTC; CDR3aa: CASSRANDNYGYTF
abundance: NA; j_gene: TRBJ2-2; v_gene: TRBV28; d_gene: NA; CDR3nt: TGTGCCAGCAGACCAGACAGCTTTCGAGGCGCCGGGGAGCTGTTTTTT; CDR3aa: CASRPDSFRGAGELFF
abundance: NA; j_gene: TRBJ1-2; v_gene: TRBV6-5; d_gene: NA; CDR3nt: TGTGCCAGCACCCCGGGGGGGGGTTATGGCTACACCTTC; CDR3aa: CASTPGGGYGYTF
abundance: NA; j_gene: TRBJ2-1; v_gene: TRBV10-3; d_gene: TRBD1; CDR3nt: TGTGCCATCAGTGAGGACAGGGCCGGTGAGCAGTTCTTC; CDR3aa: CAISEDRAGEQFF
abundance: NA; j_gene: TRBJ2-3; v_gene: TRBV24-1; d_gene: TRBD2; CDR3nt: TGTGCCACCAGTGACGCCGGGACTAGCTGCACAGATACGCAGTATTTT; CDR3aa: CATSDAGTSCTDTQYF
abundance: once; j_gene: TRBJ1-6; v_gene: TRBV30; d_gene: NA; CDR3nt: TGTGCCTGGAGAGCAGGGAATTCACCCCTCCACTTT; CDR3aa: CAWRAGNSPLHF
abundance: NA; j_gene: TRBJ2-7; v_gene: TRBV13; d_gene: TRBD2; CDR3nt: TGTGCCAGCAGCCCACGAGCAGGACTAGCGGGAGAAGGAGAGCAGTACTTC; CDR3aa: CASSPRAGLAGEGEQYF
abundance: NA; j_gene: TRBJ1-6; v_gene: TRBV5-4; d_gene: TRBD1; CDR3nt: TGTGCCAGCAGCGCCCCCGGGACAGGGGACTCACCCCTCCACTTT; CDR3aa: CASSAPGTGDSPLHF
abundance: NA; j_gene: TRBJ2-2; v_gene: TRBV18; d_gene: TRBD2; CDR3nt: TGTGCCAGCTCACCGACTAGCGGGAGGGCCGTCACCGGGGAGCTGTTTTTT; CDR3aa: CASSPTSGRAVTGELFF
abundance: NA; j_gene: TRBJ2-7; v_gene: TRBV30; d_gene: TRBD2; CDR3nt: TGTGCCTGTACTAGCGGGGCCTACGAGCAGTACTTC; CDR3aa: CACTSGAYEQYF
abundance: NA; j_gene: TRBJ2-2; v_gene: TRBV11-2; d_gene: NA; CDR3nt: TGTGCCAGCAGCTTAGATCCCCCTGGGGGGGCGGCCGGGGAGCTGTTTTTT; CDR3aa: CASSLDPPGGAAGELFF
abundance: once; j_gene: TRBJ2-7; v_gene: TRBV29-1; d_gene: NA; CDR3nt: TGCAGCGTTGAAACGGGGACACCTTACGAGCAGTACTTC; CDR3aa: CSVETGTPYEQYF
abundance: NA; j_gene: TRBJ2-7; v_gene: TRBV2; d_gene: NA; CDR3nt: TGTGCCAGCAGTTGGAGCCAGGGTGACGAGCAGTACTTC; CDR3aa: CASSWSQGDEQYF
abundance: NA; j_gene: TRBJ2-3; v_gene: TRBV11-2; d_gene: TRBD1; CDR3nt: TGTGCCAGCACCCTAAGACAGGGGGATCGCACAGATACGCAGTATTTT; CDR3aa: CASTLRQGDRTDTQYF
abundance: NA; j_gene: TRBJ1-4; v_gene: TRBV5-4; d_gene: TRBD1; CDR3nt: TGTGCCAGCAGCACCGGGACAGGGACGAATGAAAAACTGTTTTTT; CDR3aa: CASSTGTGTNEKLFF
abundance: NA; j_gene: TRBJ2-3; v_gene: TRBV27; d_gene: TRBD2; CDR3nt: TGTGCCAGCAGTTCCTCCGTAGCGGGAGTTGGAGATACGCAGTATTTT; CDR3aa: CASSSSVAGVGDTQYF
abundance: once; j_gene: TRBJ2-2; v_gene: TRBV24-1; d_gene: NA; CDR3nt: TGTGCCACCAAAGCAGGGAACACCGGGGAGCTGTTTTTT; CDR3aa: CATKAGNTGELFF
abundance: NA; j_gene: TRBJ2-7; v_gene: TRBV5-4; d_gene: NA; CDR3nt: TGTGCCAGCACCAGCGGGGGACAGACCTCCATCTACGAGCAGTACTTC; CDR3aa: CASTSGGQTSIYEQYF
abundance: NA; j_gene: TRBJ1-1; v_gene: TRBV9; d_gene: TRBD1; CDR3nt: TGTGCCAGCAGCGTCGGACAGGGAGCAACTGAAGCTTTCTTT; CDR3aa: CASSVGQGATEAFF
abundance: NA; j_gene: TRBJ1-5; v_gene: TRBV6-5; d_gene: NA; CDR3nt: TGTGCCAGCAGTTACTTCGGGGGGCCCCAGCATTTT; CDR3aa: CASSYFGGPQHF
abundance: NA; j_gene: TRBJ2-1; v_gene: TRBV11-3; d_gene: TRBD1; CDR3nt: TGTGCCAGCAGCTCAGAGGACAGGGGCCTGGGTGAGCAGTTCTTC; CDR3aa: CASSSEDRGLGEQFF
abundance: once; j_gene: TRBJ2-2; v_gene: TRBV9; d_gene: NA; CDR3nt: TGTGCCAGCAGCCTCGGCACCGGGGAGCTGTTTTTT; CDR3aa: CASSLGTGELFF
abundance: NA; j_gene: TRBJ1-2; v_gene: TRBV2; d_gene: NA; CDR3nt: TGTGCCAGCAGTGAGAAGGCAAGAGGGAATTATGGCTACACCTTC; CDR3aa: CASSEKARGNYGYTF
abundance: NA; j_gene: TRBJ2-5; v_gene: TRBV30; d_gene: NA; CDR3nt: TGTGCCTGGAACCTTTTCCGGGCCCTTACCCCAAGTCCCCAGTACTTC; CDR3aa: CAWNLFRALTPSPQYF
abundance: NA; j_gene: TRBJ2-7; v_gene: TRBV28; d_gene: TRBD2; CDR3nt: TGTGCCAGCAGCCTTGCTAGAGCGGGAGCCTACGAGCAGTACTTC; CDR3aa: CASSLARAGAYEQYF
abundance: once; j_gene: TRBJ2-3; v_gene: TRBV7-8; d_gene: TRBD2; CDR3nt: TGTGCCAGCAGCTTGACCGAGCGGGAATTTACAGATACGCAGTATTTT; CDR3aa: CASSLTEREFTDTQYF
abundance: NA; j_gene: TRBJ2-3; v_gene: TRBV7-9; d_gene: NA; CDR3nt: TGTGCCAGCAGCTACGCGGGATCAGATACGCAGTATTTT; CDR3aa: CASSYAGSDTQYF
abundance: NA; j_gene: TRBJ1-3; v_gene: TRBV18; d_gene: NA; CDR3nt: TGTGCCAGCTCACCCTCGGGCACGATCTCTGGAAACACCATATATTTT; CDR3aa: CASSPSGTISGNTIYF
abundance: NA; j_gene: TRBJ2-1; v_gene: TRBV27; d_gene: NA; CDR3nt: TGTGCCAGCAGTCCTACAGGGTACAATGAGCAGTTCTTC; CDR3aa: CASSPTGYNEQFF
abundance: NA; j_gene: TRBJ2-7; v_gene: TRBV12-3/TRBV12-4; d_gene: NA; CDR3nt: TGTGCCAGCAGTTTCGCGGGGTCGGGGCAGTACTTC; CDR3aa: CASSFAGSGQYF
abundance: NA; j_gene: TRBJ2-3; v_gene: TRBV7-9; d_gene: TRBD2; CDR3nt: TGTGCCAGCAGCTCCCGACTAGCGGGAGGAAGAGATACGCAGTATTTT; CDR3aa: CASSSRLAGGRDTQYF
abundance: NA; j_gene: TRBJ2-1; v_gene: TRBV28; d_gene: NA; CDR3nt: TGTGCCAGCAGTGAAAGATATGAGCAGTTCTTC; CDR3aa: CASSERYEQFF
abundance: NA; j_gene: TRBJ1-6; v_gene: TRBV7-9; d_gene: TRBD1; CDR3nt: TGTGCCAGCAGCTTAGGGACAGGAGGATCACCCCTCCACTTT; CDR3aa: CASSLGTGGSPLHF
abundance: NA; j_gene: TRBJ2-3; v_gene: TRBV11-3; d_gene: TRBD2; CDR3nt: TGTGCCAGCAGCTTCCAATCGAGCGGGATATCCGCAGATACGCAGTATTTT; CDR3aa: CASSFQSSGISADTQYF
abundance: NA; j_gene: TRBJ2-1; v_gene: TRBV2; d_gene: NA; CDR3nt: TGTGCCAGCAGTGCGTACAATGAGCAGTTCTTC; CDR3aa: CASSAYNEQFF
abundance: once; j_gene: TRBJ2-1; v_gene: TRBV20-1; d_gene: TRBD2; CDR3nt: TGCAGTGCTAGTACTAGCGGGAGAATAGGGAATGAGCAGTTCTTC; CDR3aa: CSASTSGRIGNEQFF
abundance: NA; j_gene: TRBJ2-5; v_gene: TRBV15; d_gene: NA; CDR3nt: TGTGCCACCAGCACCCGGGACACCGAAGAGACCCAGTACTTC; CDR3aa: CATSTRDTEETQYF
abundance: few; j_gene: TRBJ2-1; v_gene: TRBV4-1; d_gene: TRBD2; CDR3nt: TGCGCCAGCAGCCGAACCCGAGGAGCGGGAGGGTCCTACAATGAGCAGTTCTTC; CDR3aa: CASSRTRGAGGSYNEQFF
abundance: NA; j_gene: TRBJ2-7; v_gene: TRBV20-1; d_gene: TRBD2; CDR3nt: TGCAGTGCTAGTCGGGGGACTAGCGGCTACGAGCAGTACTTC; CDR3aa: CSASRGTSGYEQYF
abundance: NA; j_gene: TRBJ2-3; v_gene: TRBV2; d_gene: NA; CDR3nt: TGTGCCAGCAGTGAAGAATCCGGGAGCGACACAGATACGCAGTATTTT; CDR3aa: CASSEESGSDTDTQYF
abundance: once; j_gene: TRBJ2-3; v_gene: TRBV28; d_gene: NA; CDR3nt: TGTGCCAGCAGCGTTTCTGGACGGTCGTGGTATTTT; CDR3aa: CASSVSGRSWYF
abundance: NA; j_gene: TRBJ2-3; v_gene: TRBV11-3; d_gene: NA; CDR3nt: TGTGCCAGCAGCTTAAACACGGGCAGAGATACGCAGTATTTT; CDR3aa: CASSLNTGRDTQYF
abundance: NA; j_gene: TRBJ2-5; v_gene: TRBV1; d_gene: NA; CDR3nt: TGCACCAGCAGCCAAGAGGGCAGGGAAGAGACCCAGTACTTC; CDR3aa: CTSSQEGREETQYF
abundance: NA; j_gene: TRBJ1-2; v_gene: TRBV11-3; d_gene: NA; CDR3nt: TGTGCCAGCAGCCCGACCGGGGGAGGGATTGGCTACACCTTC; CDR3aa: CASSPTGGGIGYTF